This T cell receptor beta chain was retrieved from a study of CD8 T cells in ankylosing spondylitis. This CDR3 is built from 18 residues. The germline gives CDR1 KGHDR, CDR2 SFDVKD. Trimming cost V 4 bases and J 2 bases, with 21 bases left between them. Comments on this clonotype: Its antigen remains unidentified.

MiXCR, run by TCRdb on the 5' RACE reads, gives a single entry per CDR3 protein. In the table there are about 540,000 distinct CDR3 sequences, roughly an eighth of which are singletons. Broader study findings: Made up of 7 to 9 highly homologous variants, a TCR beta motif appeared characteristic of ankylosing spondylitis blood.

The sequenced sample was blood, either unsorted or a sorted T cell fraction (not recorded which). The origin of this receptor is a male donor with ankylosing spondylitis. The V gene is TRBV24-1, the J gene TRBJ2-3; D tentatively reads TRBD1 or TRBD2 (5 bases each). The CDR3 is CATSDLGDGDRSTDTQYF. CDR3 in DNA: TGTGCCACCAGTGACCTTGGGGACGGGGACCGCTCCACAGATACGCAGTATTTT.